These 17 T cell receptor beta chains were all obtained from the same sample, sequenced in a study of prognosis after radiotherapy for stage I lung cancer. From genomic DNA, TCR beta CDR3 was amplified by two-round multiplex PCR. Used in first-round PCR were primers specific to each TRBV and TRBJ gene. TCRdb re-called the multiplex PCR reads through MiXCR, storing one row per CDR3 protein. The repertoire holds some 35,000 distinct CDR3 sequences, with 25% to 40% as singletons. The sample here was PBMCs, taken before or after stereotactic body radiation therapy (not recorded which). The source is a donor aged 50 or older with non-small cell lung cancer.

This clonotype was counted only a few times. A read error is possible here, since a much larger clone lies one base away. The chain links TRBV7-9 to TRBJ2-1; the D gene is possibly TRBD2 (7 bases). This CDR3 has 16 amino acids. V lost 5 bases and J lost 1, with 15 bases in between. CDR1 and CDR2 from the germline V gene are SEHNR and FQNEAQ (reference sequence). The CDR3 is CASSPRGEGSYNEQFF. The CDR3 bases are TGTGCCAGCAGCCCTAGGGGGGAGGGGTCCTACAATGAGCAGTTCTTC. Drawing the rest from reference TRBV7-9 and TRBJ2-1, the complete variable domain is DTGVSQNPRHKITKRGQNVTFRCDPISEHNRLYWYRQTLGQGPEFLTYFQNEAQLEKSRLLSDRFSAERPKGSFSTLEIQRTEQGDSAMYLCASSPRGEGSYNEQFFGPGTRLTVL.

With regard to this clonotype: With a much larger clone just one base away, this may be a read error. The genes are TRBV27 and TRBJ1-4; 8 positions agree with TRBD1. The germline V gene encodes CDR1 MNHEY and CDR2 SMNVEV (reference sequence). The CDR3 contains 17 residues. The CDR3 DNA is TGTGCCATCAGTTTATGGGGGACAGGTGCAACTAATGAAAAACTGTTTTTT. Amino acid sequence: CAISLWGTGATNEKLFF.

In this sample, this clonotype turned up many times. The V call is TRBV7-9, the J call TRBJ2-6; D remains unclear. The CDR3 is 16 residues long. Germline values: CDR1 SEHNR, CDR2 FQNEAQ (reference sequence). Between the trimmed V and J ends, which lost 0 bases and 0 bases, there was a span of 6 bases. CDR3 sequence (DNA): TGTGCCAGCAGCTTAGCCATCGACTCTGGGGCCAACGTCCTGACTTTC. Translating it yields CASSLAIDSGANVLTF. The variable domain in full, completed from reference TRBV7-9 and TRBJ2-6, reads DTGVSQNPRHKITKRGQNVTFRCDPISEHNRLYWYRQTLGQGPEFLTYFQNEAQLEKSRLLSDRFSAERPKGSFSTLEIQRTEQGDSAMYLCASSLAIDSGANVLTFGAGSRLTVL.

Here the CDR3 reads CASSLLVWELFF. The CDR3 DNA reads TGTGCCAGTAGTCTTCTGGTCTGGGAGCTGTTTTTT. This sequence joins TRBV19 and TRBJ2-2, with no clear D. The CDR3 contains 12 residues. V shed 5 bases and J shed 9 bases, with 10 bases lying between them. Germline V gene sequence: CDR1 LNHDA, CDR2 SQIVND (reference sequence).

This rearrangement joins TRBV12-3 or TRBV12-4 to TRBJ2-1, with 9 bases aligning to TRBD2. This CDR3 is 14 amino acids long. J lost 9 bases, V lost 4 bases, and 7 bases had no gene match. The CDR3 region is CASSSLAGAFEQFF. Here the CDR3 DNA reads TGTGCCAGCAGTTCATTAGCGGGAGCGTTTGAGCAGTTCTTC.

J is TRBJ1-5 and V is TRBV6-2 or TRBV6-3; D gene unclear. This CDR3 spans 13 amino acids. Germline loops: CDR1 MNHEY, CDR2 SVGEGT. V was clipped by 4 bases and J by 7 bases, with 11 bases between them. The CDR3 loop reads CASSWGVGQPQHF. For the CDR3, the DNA is TGTGCCAGCAGTTGGGGAGTAGGGCAGCCCCAGCATTTT.

The V and J genes are TRBV6-1 and TRBJ1-2, with 7 bases matching TRBD1. The CDR3 sequence is 13 residues long. Trimming removed 5 bases from V and 8 bases from J; junction bases left unmatched: 8. Germline assignment: CDR1 MNHNS and CDR2 SASEGT. CDR3 nucleotide sequence: TGTGCCAGCAGTACCGGTTGGACAGGAGGCTACACCTTC. Its protein product is CASSTGWTGGYTF.

In the case of this clonotype: A read error likely explains this, since a far larger clone differs by one base. The chain employs TRBV6-8 and TRBJ2-2; D is unresolved. The CDR3 contains 16 residues. Deletions cut 5 bases from V and 0 bases from J, with 13 bases between. CDR1 and CDR2 (germline): MNHGY, SAAAGT. The CDR3 nucleotides read TGTGCCAGCAGTCCCCCTTGGTGGACGAACACCGGGGAGCTGTTTTTT. This codes for CASSPPWWTNTGELFF.

This clonotype is deemed medium-sized. The CDR3 DNA follows: TGTGCCAGCAGTTACTCGGTCAGTTATAATTCACCCCTCCACTTT. As protein: CASSYSVSYNSPLHF. The chain couples TRBV6-5 to TRBJ1-6; D is uncertain. Germline V gene data show CDR1 as MNHEY and CDR2 as SVGAGI. The CDR3 totals 15 residues. Trimming pared 0 bases from V and 4 bases from J, leaving 7 bases between.

V gene TRBV5-1 combines with J gene TRBJ2-6; D is perhaps TRBD1 or TRBD2 (7 bases each). This CDR3 has 18 residues. Germline CDR1 SGHRS, CDR2 YFSETQ. Trimming pared 5 bases from V and 3 bases from J, leaving 21 bases between. The CDR3: CASRPGVQGGNGANVLTF. CDR3 in DNA: TGCGCCAGCAGACCCGGGGTCCAGGGGGGGAATGGGGCCAACGTCCTGACTTTC.

In its sample, this clonotype was seen many times. The chain carries TRBV10-3 and TRBJ1-2; D ambiguous. In germline, CDR1 is ENHRY, CDR2 SYGVKD. V lost 6 bases and J 2 bases, leaving 7 bases between the germline ends. This CDR3 is 12 amino acids long. In DNA form, the CDR3 reads TGTGCCATCAGCCAGGAAAACTATGGCTACACCTTC. Protein sequence: CAISQENYGYTF.

The genes are TRBV9 and TRBJ2-7, with TRBD2 as a possible D gene (6 bases). This CDR3 is 15 amino acids long. V was clipped by 2 bases and J by 4 bases, with 16 bases between them. The germline V gene encodes CDR1 SGDLS and CDR2 YYNGEE. In nucleotides, the CDR3 is TGTGCCAGCAGCGTGGATGGCGGGGTGGTGTACGAGCAGTACTTC. The encoded protein is CASSVDGGVVYEQYF. The full variable domain, in which reference TRBV9 and TRBJ2-7 provide the parts outside the CDR3, is DSGVTQTPKHLITATGQRVTLRCSPRSGDLSVYWYQQSLDQGLQFLIQYYNGEERAKGNILERFSAQQFPDLHSELNLSSLELGDSALYFCASSVDGGVVYEQYFGPGTRLTVT.

This clonotype has just a few counts. A junction end diverges from the germline sequence, so it may reflect a read error. This chain connects TRBV5-4 to TRBJ2-1; the match to TRBD1 covers 8 bases. In germline, CDR1 is SGHNT, CDR2 YYREEE (reference sequence). The CDR3 is 15 amino acids. Here the CDR3 DNA reads TGTGCCAGCAGTCCCCGACAGGGGCGAGGGAATGAGCAGCTCTTC. It codes for CASSPRQGRGNEQLF.

The sample holds many counts of this clonotype. This sequence joins TRBV7-2 and TRBJ1-1, with 9 bases aligning to TRBD1. Per germline, CDR1 SGHTA and CDR2 FQGNSA. This CDR3 spans 14 amino acids. Unmatched junction bases numbered 6, after V lost 5 bases and J lost 5 bases. The CDR3 is CASSADRGRTEAFF. For the CDR3, the DNA is TGTGCCAGCAGCGCCGACAGGGGGAGGACTGAAGCTTTCTTT.

This clonotype was seen ten or more times. The V and J genes are TRBV27 and TRBJ2-3; D is possibly TRBD2 (6 bases). Trimming left V 0 bases short and J 4 bases short, with 11 bases between. The CDR3 consists of 15 residues. Germline CDR1 and CDR2: MNHEY and SMNVEV (reference sequence). The CDR3 is CASSLSGGNADTQYF. DNA of the CDR3: TGTGCCAGCAGTTTATCGGGCGGGAACGCAGATACGCAGTATTTT.

This clonotype appeared many times. The chain joins TRBV12-3 or TRBV12-4 to TRBJ1-3, with D unresolved. Trimming left V 7 bases short and J 0 bases short, with 28 bases between. The CDR3 runs to 20 residues. CDR3 loop: CASTLGFETREQSSGNTIYF. The CDR3 DNA follows: TGTGCCAGCACCCTGGGGTTTGAGACAAGGGAACAGTCCTCTGGAAACACCATATATTTT.

At least ten counts were recorded for this clonotype. Here the CDR3 DNA reads TGCGCCAGCAGCCAGACAATACAGGGGAACGGGCAGCCCCAGCATTTT. It translates to CASSQTIQGNGQPQHF. This sequence joins TRBV4-1 and TRBJ1-5; TRBD1 agrees at 7 bases. The CDR3 extends over 16 amino acids. The germline V gene has CDR1 MGHRA and CDR2 YSYEKL. The V and J ends lost 3 bases and 7 bases, in that order; junction bases with no gene match: 12.